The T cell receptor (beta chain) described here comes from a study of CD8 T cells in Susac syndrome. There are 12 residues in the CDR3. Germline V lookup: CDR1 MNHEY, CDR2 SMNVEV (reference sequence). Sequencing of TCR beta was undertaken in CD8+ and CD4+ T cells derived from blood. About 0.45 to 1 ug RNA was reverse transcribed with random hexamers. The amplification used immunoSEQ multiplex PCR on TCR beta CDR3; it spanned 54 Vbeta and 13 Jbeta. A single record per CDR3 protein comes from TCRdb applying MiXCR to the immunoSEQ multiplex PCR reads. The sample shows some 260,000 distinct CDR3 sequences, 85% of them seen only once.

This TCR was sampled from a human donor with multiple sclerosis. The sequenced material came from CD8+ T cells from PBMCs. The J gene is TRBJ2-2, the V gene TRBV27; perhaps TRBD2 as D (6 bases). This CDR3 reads CAGAGPTGELFF. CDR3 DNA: TGTGCTGGGGCGGGACCAACCGGGGAGCTGTTTTTT.